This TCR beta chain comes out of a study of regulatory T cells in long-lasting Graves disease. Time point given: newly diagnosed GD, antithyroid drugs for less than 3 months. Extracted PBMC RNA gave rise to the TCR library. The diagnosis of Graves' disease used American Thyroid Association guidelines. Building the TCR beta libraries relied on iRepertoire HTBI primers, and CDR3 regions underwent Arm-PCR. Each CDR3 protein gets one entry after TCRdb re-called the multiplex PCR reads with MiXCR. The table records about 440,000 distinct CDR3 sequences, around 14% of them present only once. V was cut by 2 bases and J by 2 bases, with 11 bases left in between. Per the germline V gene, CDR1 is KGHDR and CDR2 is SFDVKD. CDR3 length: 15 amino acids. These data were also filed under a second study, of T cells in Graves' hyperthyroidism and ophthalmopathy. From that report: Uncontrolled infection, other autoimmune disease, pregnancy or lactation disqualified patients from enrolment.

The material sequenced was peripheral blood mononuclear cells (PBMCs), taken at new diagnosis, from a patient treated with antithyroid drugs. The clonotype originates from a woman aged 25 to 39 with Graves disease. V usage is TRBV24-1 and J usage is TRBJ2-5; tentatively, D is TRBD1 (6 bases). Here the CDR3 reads CATSDSGQRQETQYF. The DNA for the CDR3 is TGTGCCACCAGTGATTCCGGACAGAGACAAGAGACCCAGTACTTC.